One sample yielded the 26 T cell receptor beta chains listed below, sequenced in a study of radiation and T cells in renal cell carcinoma (dated by TCRdb to the early 2020s). Library preparation was by the immunoSEQ multiplex PCR assay. The table was pulled from immuneACCESS by TCRdb, which kept in-frame rearrangements only. Such tables lose some clones; where checked, under half of the loss comes from unresolved V genes, and the rest has no known cause. The sample includes tens of thousands of clones, with about 84% observed a single time. Jointly, the top ten make up approximately 32% of the sample. The time point label of this sample denotes: blood 2 weeks post-SBRT. The treatment or condition label, as the study defines it: 15 Gy SBRT to primary tumor, nephrectomy 4 weeks later. The material sequenced was blood, taken from a patient whose treatment included radiotherapy and nephrectomy. These TCRs come from a man in his sixties with renal cell carcinoma.

The chain combines TRBV6-5 with TRBJ2-7; the D is unclear. CDR1 and CDR2 from the germline V gene are MNHEY and SVGAGI. V lost 6 bases and J 0 bases, leaving 12 bases between the germline ends. The CDR3 is 14 residues long. The CDR3 sequence is CASSRRLASYEQYF. The CDR3 nucleotides read TGTGCCAGCAGCCGCAGGTTGGCCTCCTACGAGCAGTACTTC.

The chain combines TRBV6-1 with TRBJ2-7; 10 bases match TRBD1. The CDR3 is made up of 15 amino acids. After removal of 2 bases from V and 4 bases from J, the junction contained 5 bases not matched to a gene. Germline loops: CDR1 MNHNS, CDR2 SASEGT. CDR3 in amino acids: CASSELRTGGYEQYF. The DNA of the CDR3 is TGTGCCAGCAGTGAATTACGGACAGGGGGATACGAGCAGTACTTC.

This sequence joins TRBV7-6 and TRBJ2-1, with TRBD2 matching 14 bases. Trimming cost V 1 base and J 8 bases; bases outside gene matches: 7. The CDR3 extends over 17 amino acids. Germline CDR1 SGHVS, CDR2 FNYEAQ. This CDR3 reads CASSLGGGLAGADEQFF. DNA for the CDR3: TGTGCCAGCAGCTTAGGAGGGGGACTAGCGGGAGCTGATGAGCAGTTCTTC. Using reference TRBV7-6 and TRBJ2-1 for the parts outside the CDR3, the full variable domain is GAGVSQSPRYKVTKRGQDVALRCDPISGHVSLYWYRQALGQGPEFLTYFNYEAQQDKSGLPNDRFSAERPEGSISTLTIQRTEQRDSAMYRCASSLGGGLAGADEQFFGPGTRLTVL.

The CDR3, as DNA: TGTGCCAGCAGACGACCGGGTTTAGGTGCAGGTGAGCAGTTCTTC. Its protein is CASRRPGLGAGEQFF. The V gene is TRBV6-1, the J gene TRBJ2-1; D gene uncertain. From germline, CDR1 is MNHNS and CDR2 SASEGT. Trimming stripped 6 bases from V and 9 bases from J, with 21 bases between. This CDR3 comprises 15 residues.

This clone appeared once. The chain joins TRBV18 to TRBJ2-5, with 12 nucleotides matching TRBD2. Germline lookup yields CDR1 KGHSH and CDR2 LQKENI. CDR3 size: 15 residues. V dropped 8 bases and J dropped 4; count of bases not matched to a gene: 8. DNA for the CDR3: TGTGCCAGCGCAGCCCAGGGACTAGCGGGAGAGACCCAGTACTTC. Its protein product is CASAAQGLAGETQYF.

The chain links TRBV9 to TRBJ2-5, with 9 bases aligning to TRBD1. The J call may be wrong; the DNA end is better matched by TRBJ2-7. From germline, CDR1 is SGDLS and CDR2 YYNGEE. The CDR3 extends over 15 amino acids. The CDR3 is CASSVGQGKAYEQYF. CDR3 DNA: TGTGCCAGCAGCGTGGGACAGGGTAAGGCCTACGAGCAGTACTTC.

The CDR3 loop is CAWSVGLGADTQYF. In nucleotides, the CDR3 is TGTGCCTGGAGTGTTGGACTAGGTGCAGATACGCAGTATTTT. The chain joins TRBV30 to TRBJ2-3; 7 bases agree with TRBD2. Germline V gene sequence: CDR1 GTSNPN, CDR2 SVGIG (reference sequence). After removal of 0 bases from V and 4 bases from J, the junction contained 4 bases not matched to a gene. The CDR3 is made up of 14 amino acids. The variable domain in full, completed from reference TRBV30 and TRBJ2-3, reads SQTIHQWPATLVQPVGSPLSLECTVEGTSNPNLYWYRQAAGRGLQLLFYSVGIGQISSEVPQNLSASRPQDRQFILSSKKLLLSDSGFYLCAWSVGLGADTQYFGPGTRLTVL.

This chain connects TRBV19 to TRBJ1-5; D unclear. The CDR3 is 16 amino acids. V was clipped by 9 bases and J by 5 bases, with 23 bases between them. Germline V gene lookup returns CDR1 LNHDA and CDR2 SQIVND (reference sequence). The chain's CDR3 is CASKTMDLLSDQPQHF. DNA for the CDR3: TGTGCCAGCAAAACGATGGATTTGCTCAGCGATCAGCCCCAGCATTTT.

V gene TRBV19 combines with J gene TRBJ1-4; TRBD1 matches 10 bases. Germline values: CDR1 LNHDA, CDR2 SQIVND (reference sequence). The V and J ends lost 9 bases and 7 bases, in that order; junction bases with no gene match: 17. This CDR3 spans 17 amino acids. CDR3 coding DNA: TGTGCCAGCAGGAACGAAGCCCGGGACAGGGGTGGTGAAAAACTGTTTTTT. Translating gives CASRNEARDRGGEKLFF.

The chain recombines TRBV19 with TRBJ1-1; no clear D gene. The CDR3 runs 14 residues. The V and J ends lost 6 bases and 2 bases respectively, with 13 bases between them. From germline, CDR1 is LNHDA and CDR2 SQIVND (reference sequence). This chain's CDR3 is CASSPIERNTEAFF. CDR3 in DNA: TGTGCCAGTAGCCCCATTGAGCGTAACACTGAAGCTTTCTTT. Supplemented by reference TRBV19 and TRBJ1-1, the full variable domain reads DGGITQSPKYLFRKEGQNVTLSCEQNLNHDAMYWYRQDPGQGLRLIYYSQIVNDFQKGDIAEGYSVSREKKESFPLTVTSAQKNPTAFYLCASSPIERNTEAFFGQGTRLTVV.

This clone appeared a single time. The chain couples TRBV10-2 to TRBJ2-5; no clear D gene. Looked up from germline, CDR1 is WSHSY and CDR2 is SAAADI. The CDR3 spans 11 residues. The germline V and J ends were trimmed by 3 bases and 5 bases, with 4 bases remaining between them. CDR3 DNA sequence: TGCGCCAGCAGTGAATCGGAGACCCAGTACTTC. Amino acid sequence: CASSESETQYF.

The V gene is TRBV30, the J gene TRBJ2-3; D is uncertain. CDR3 length equals 11 residues. Deletions cut 2 bases from V and 6 bases from J, with 6 bases between. Germline lookup yields CDR1 GTSNPN and CDR2 SVGIG (reference sequence). The CDR3: CAWSKWDTQYF. In nucleotides, the CDR3 is TGTGCCTGGAGTAAGTGGGATACGCAGTATTTT.

This clone was picked up a small number of times. The chain uses TRBV6-1 and TRBJ2-1; 7 nucleotides align to TRBD2. Germline CDR1 reads MNHNS; CDR2 reads SASEGT. V lost 5 bases and J lost 6; bases outside the gene matches: 1. The CDR3 has 12 residues. The chain's CDR3 is CASSSSGNEQFF. The CDR3 DNA is TGTGCCAGCAGTTCTAGCGGCAATGAGCAGTTCTTC.

This chain joins TRBV19 and TRBJ2-2, with D possibly TRBD2 on 5 matching bases. Germline V CDR1 and CDR2: LNHDA, SQIVND (reference sequence). The CDR3 consists of 11 residues. Trimming left V 7 bases short and J 8 bases short, with 8 bases between. The CDR3 DNA is TGTGCCAGTATCCGCGGGGGGGAGCTGTTTTTT. Translated, it gives CASIRGGELFF.

The chain links TRBV7-9 to TRBJ2-3; D remains ambiguous. The V gene lost 5 bases and the J gene lost 6 bases, with 9 bases spanning the gap. CDR3 length: 12 amino acids. CDR1 and CDR2 (germline): SEHNR, FQNEAQ (reference sequence). The CDR3 region is CASSPPEDTQYF. The CDR3 DNA sequence: TGTGCCAGCAGCCCGCCGGAGGATACGCAGTATTTT.

The chain couples TRBV7-3 to TRBJ1-1; D remains ambiguous. Per the germline V gene, CDR1 is SGHTA and CDR2 is FQGTGA. CDR3 length: 12 amino acids. V was shortened by 5 bases and J by 4 bases, with 8 bases between the two germline ends. CDR3 DNA: TGTGCCAGCAGCCACCCCGGCACTGAAGCTTTCTTT. Its translation: CASSHPGTEAFF.

This clone was counted between two and nine times. This chain links TRBV4-1 with TRBJ1-5; tentatively, D is TRBD1 (5 bases). V was cut by 2 bases and J by 1 base, with 18 bases left in between. The germline CDR1 and CDR2 sequences are MGHRA and YSYEKL. The CDR3 spans 18 residues. The CDR3 spells CASSQSGPGGGSNQPQHF. The CDR3 DNA is TGCGCCAGCAGCCAATCCGGGCCCGGGGGAGGAAGCAATCAGCCCCAGCATTTT.

The chain combines TRBV29-1 with TRBJ2-6; weak D call: TRBD2 (6 bases). CDR3 length: 17 amino acids. Germline assignment: CDR1 SQVTM and CDR2 ANQGSEA. Trimming took off 3 bases at V and 0 bases at J, with 15 bases between the two ends. The CDR3 protein is CSVEGGPPLSGANVLTF. CDR3 sequence (DNA): TGCAGCGTTGAGGGGGGACCCCCTCTCTCTGGGGCCAACGTCCTGACTTTC.

Remarks on this clone: The junction and the germline gene differ at one end; a read error may be behind it. This rearrangement joins TRBV7-7 to TRBJ2-2, with D possibly being TRBD1 (6 bases). Germline V gene sequence: CDR1 SSHAT, CDR2 FNYEAQ (reference sequence). The CDR3 totals 14 residues. CDR3 sequence: CASSLQRGTGELFF. The CDR3 nucleotides are TGTGCTAGCAGCTTACAGAGGGGGACCGGGGAGCTGTTTTTT.

The chain is built from TRBV19 and TRBJ2-1; D unclear. This CDR3 is built from 12 residues. With 3 bases removed from V and 12 bases from J, the gap between germline ends came to 12 bases. Germline loops: CDR1 LNHDA, CDR2 SQIVND (reference sequence). CDR3 nucleotide sequence: TGTGCCAGTAGTATCAAGAGCTGGAGGCAGTTCTTC. Its translation is CASSIKSWRQFF.

This chain uses TRBV15 with TRBJ2-3, with 7 bases lining up with TRBD2. Trimming cost V 3 bases and J 3 bases; bases outside gene matches: 6. Germline V lookup: CDR1 LNHNV, CDR2 YYDKDF (reference sequence). The CDR3 contains 15 residues. CDR3 loop: CATSRGGGRTDTQYF. For the CDR3, the DNA is TGTGCCACCAGCAGGGGCGGCGGGAGAACAGATACGCAGTATTTT.

The genes are TRBV5-8 and TRBJ2-7, with D uncertain. Trimming took off 7 bases at V and 3 bases at J, with 14 bases between the two ends. The CDR3 runs 13 residues. Germline V CDR1 and CDR2: SGHTS, YDEGEE. This CDR3 reads CASATLPFYEQYF. CDR3 nucleotide sequence: TGTGCCAGCGCAACCCTACCATTCTACGAGCAGTACTTC.

The chain employs TRBV5-1 and TRBJ2-7; possibly TRBD2 for D (6 bases). The germline gives CDR1 SGHRS, CDR2 YFSETQ. The V end lost 9 bases, the J end lost 3 bases, and 16 bases lay between the germline ends. This CDR3 is built from 13 residues. CDR3 sequence (DNA): TGCGCCACTTCCTGGGGAGGTCACTACGAGCAGTACTTC. The encoded protein is CATSWGGHYEQYF.

The genes are TRBV19 and TRBJ1-2, with TRBD1 as a possible D gene (5 bases). Germline lookup yields CDR1 LNHDA and CDR2 SQIVND (reference sequence). Trimming pared 5 bases from V and 8 bases from J, leaving 15 bases between. The length of the CDR3 is 13 residues. CDR3 sequence (DNA): TGTGCCAGTAGTCTCGGGGGTTTGGGAGGCTACACCTTC. Its protein product is CASSLGGLGGYTF.

This clone was recorded only once. This chain joins TRBV18 and TRBJ2-6; D unresolved. Germline CDR1 and CDR2: KGHSH and LQKENI. V was trimmed by 3 bases and J by 1 base, leaving 10 bases between them. This CDR3 has 16 residues. CDR3 residues: CASSPPRNSGANVLTF. The CDR3 DNA follows: TGTGCCAGCTCACCGCCAAGAAATTCTGGGGCCAACGTCCTGACTTTC.

The V gene is TRBV5-1, the J gene TRBJ2-3; TRBD2 agrees at 7 bases. CDR3 size: 15 residues. V lost 5 bases, J lost 1 base, and 7 bases stayed unmatched. Per germline, CDR1 SGHRS and CDR2 YFSETQ. The CDR3 protein is CASRFGAGGTDTQYF. As DNA, the CDR3 is TGCGCCAGCAGATTCGGGGCGGGAGGCACAGATACGCAGTATTTT.